This TCR beta chain emerged from a study of T cells after yellow fever vaccination (dated by TCRdb to the late 2010s). About the investigation overall: The SMART-Seq v4 Ultra Low Input RNA kit was used to prepare libraries from fractions with low cell numbers. To follow T-cell clones before and after both primary and booster YFV17D yellow fever vaccination, bulk TCR alpha and beta repertoires underwent longitudinal sequencing. The cohort comprised two healthy male donors, one aged 18 to 30 and one aged 30 to 40 years. Blood samples were taken at several timepoints before and after primary and secondary immunization, and bulk PBMC replicates and cell subsets were isolated.

With respect to this clonotype: The specificity of this receptor is unknown. No much larger clonotype is one base removed from it; base qualities were not supplied.

The listed sequencing device is Illumina NovaSeq 6000. TCR cDNA was made using 5'RACE template switching, a step that added a universal primer site and unique molecular identifiers. Priming for cDNA synthesis came from both the TCR alpha and TCR beta constant segments. Library amplification used two PCR steps, and the second PCR step added sample barcodes and sequencing adapters. Sequencing of libraries was done on Illumina HiSeq 2500 (2x100 bp) or NovaSeq (2x150 bp). In the original analysis: MIGEC handled demultiplexing of reads and collapsing into UMI consensus sequences, while MiXCR performed V(D)J alignment. Vaccine-responding clonotypes were defined with edgeR using replicate PBMC samples, requiring FDR below 0.01 and a log2 fold change above 5 up to day 15. Each bulk clonotype was labeled CD4 or CD8 based on which sequenced repertoire, CD4 or CD8, contained the clonotype at higher abundance. TCRdb took the public reads, trimmed them with fastp at Q25, ran MiXCR for clone calling and kept in-frame beta chains. All rows with the same CDR3 protein become a single entry with the most common DNA and genes. TCRdb assigned the V and J calls; the authors' analysis was not used. The sample table contains fewer than 400,000 distinct CDR3 sequences; only one count was recorded for about 10% of them. Less than 3.5% of the sample rests with the top ten.

The intended sense of this specimen's treatment or condition label: live attenuated yellow fever vaccine strain. A standard Ficoll-Paque protocol was used to isolate PBMCs from peripheral blood. CD4 and CD8 T-cell fractions were isolated with Dynabeads CD4 and CD8 positive selection kits. RNA was extracted with TriZol from bulk PBMCs, CD4 and CD8 fractions, and dextramer-positive and dextramer-negative fractions. The investigation overall reported the following: The secondary T-cell response was weaker than the primary response but faster, peaking on day 5 instead of day 15. Most clones expanded after primary vaccination were re-detected after the booster (just under 97% of CD4 and around 86% of CD8), suggesting broad memory maintenance. A small share of clonotypes was detected in both CD4 and CD8 compartments, with the overlap likely arising from convergent recombination. Because the study included only a couple of donors, the extent to which the findings can be generalized is limited. Computational filtering was needed because FACS-sorted repertoires could contain abundant contaminating clonotypes from the bulk population.

This clonotype was obtained from a man between 18 and 35 years old who received the YFV17D yellow fever vaccine. The sequencing here drew on CD4+ T cells sorted from PBMCs, taken 45 days after the yellow fever booster vaccination.

The CDR3 reads CASNTYGGGYNSPLHF. The DNA sequence reads TGTGCCAGTAACACGTACGGGGGCGGCTATAATTCACCCCTCCACTTT. Recombination joined TRBV19 with TRBJ1-6, with TRBD1 as a weak D call on 6 bases. Per the germline V gene (reference sequence), LNHDA is the CDR1 and SQIVND is the CDR2. The cysteine opens and the phenylalanine closes a CDR3 of 16 amino acids. Only CDR3 DNA remains: 48 bases, in frame from the first base. V is clipped by 7 bases and J by 3 bases, and the sequence between their germline boundaries is 16 bases long.